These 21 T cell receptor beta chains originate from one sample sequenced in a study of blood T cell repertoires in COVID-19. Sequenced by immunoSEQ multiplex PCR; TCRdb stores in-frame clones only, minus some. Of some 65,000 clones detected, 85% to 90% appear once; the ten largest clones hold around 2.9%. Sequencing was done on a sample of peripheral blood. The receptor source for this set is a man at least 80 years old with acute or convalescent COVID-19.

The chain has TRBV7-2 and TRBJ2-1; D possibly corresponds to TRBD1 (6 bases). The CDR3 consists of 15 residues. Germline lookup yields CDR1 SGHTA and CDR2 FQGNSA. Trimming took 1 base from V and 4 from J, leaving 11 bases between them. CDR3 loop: CASSLERGTYNEQFF. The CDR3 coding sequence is TGTGCCAGCAGCTTAGAGAGGGGGACATACAATGAGCAGTTCTTC.

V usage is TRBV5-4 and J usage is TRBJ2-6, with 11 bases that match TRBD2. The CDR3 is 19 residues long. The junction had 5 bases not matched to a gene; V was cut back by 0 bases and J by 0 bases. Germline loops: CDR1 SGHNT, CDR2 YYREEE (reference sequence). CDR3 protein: CASSLALAGALSGANVLTF. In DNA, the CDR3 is TGTGCCAGCAGCTTGGCACTAGCGGGAGCCCTCTCTGGGGCCAACGTCCTGACTTTC. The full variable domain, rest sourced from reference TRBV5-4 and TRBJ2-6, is ETGVTQSPTHLIKTRGQQVTLRCSSQSGHNTVSWYQQALGQGPQFIFQYYREEENGRGNFPPRFSGLQFPNYSSELNVNALELDDSALYLCASSLALAGALSGANVLTFGAGSRLTVL.

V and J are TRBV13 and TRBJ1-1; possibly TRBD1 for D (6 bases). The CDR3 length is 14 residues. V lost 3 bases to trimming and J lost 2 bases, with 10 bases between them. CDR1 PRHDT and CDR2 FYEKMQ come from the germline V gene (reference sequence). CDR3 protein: CASSFQDRNTEAFF. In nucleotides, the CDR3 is TGTGCCAGCAGCTTTCAGGACAGAAACACTGAAGCTTTCTTT.

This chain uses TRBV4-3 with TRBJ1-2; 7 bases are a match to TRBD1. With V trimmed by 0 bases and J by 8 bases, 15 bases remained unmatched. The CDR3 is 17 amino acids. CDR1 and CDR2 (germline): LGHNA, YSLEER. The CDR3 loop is CASSQDLGTGASRGYTF. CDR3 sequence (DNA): TGCGCCAGCAGCCAAGATCTGGGAACAGGGGCTTCGAGAGGCTACACCTTC.

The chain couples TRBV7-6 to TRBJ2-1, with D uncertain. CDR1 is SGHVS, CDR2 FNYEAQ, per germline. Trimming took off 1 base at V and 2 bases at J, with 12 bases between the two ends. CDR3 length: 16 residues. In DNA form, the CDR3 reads TGTGCCAGCAGCTTAGGCACCCGCCAGGCCTACAATGAGCAGTTCTTC. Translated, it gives CASSLGTRQAYNEQFF.

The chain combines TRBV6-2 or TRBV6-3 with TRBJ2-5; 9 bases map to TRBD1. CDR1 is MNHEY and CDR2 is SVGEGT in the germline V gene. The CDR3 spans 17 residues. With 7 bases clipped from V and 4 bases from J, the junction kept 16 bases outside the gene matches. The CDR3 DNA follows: TGTGCCAGCACCCCACAGTGGGGACAGGGAAGCGGAGAGACCCAGTACTTC. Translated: CASTPQWGQGSGETQYF.

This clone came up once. DNA of the CDR3: TGTGCCAGTAGTATTTTCTCTACAGGGAACACTGAAGCTTTCTTT. Protein product: CASSIFSTGNTEAFF. This chain links TRBV19 with TRBJ1-1; possible D gene TRBD1, 5 bases. The CDR3 runs 15 residues. Germline V gene sequence: CDR1 LNHDA, CDR2 SQIVND (reference sequence). Trimming left V 3 bases short and J 1 base short, with 12 bases between.

The CDR3 coding sequence is TGCAGCGGCGTCAGGGGCGCGACTTTCTTT. This gives the protein CSGVRGATFF. V usage is TRBV29-1 and J usage is TRBJ1-1, with D tentatively TRBD1 (6 bases). V was cut by 7 bases and J by 12 bases, with 15 bases left in between. The V gene's germline CDR1 is SQVTM and CDR2 ANQGSEA. The length of the CDR3 is 10 residues.

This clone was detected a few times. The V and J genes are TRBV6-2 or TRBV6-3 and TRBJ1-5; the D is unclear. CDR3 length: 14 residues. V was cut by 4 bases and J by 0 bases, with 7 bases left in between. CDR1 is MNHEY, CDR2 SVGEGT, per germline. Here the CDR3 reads CASSLTHSNQPQHF. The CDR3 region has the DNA TGTGCCAGCAGTTTGACACATAGCAATCAGCCCCAGCATTTT.

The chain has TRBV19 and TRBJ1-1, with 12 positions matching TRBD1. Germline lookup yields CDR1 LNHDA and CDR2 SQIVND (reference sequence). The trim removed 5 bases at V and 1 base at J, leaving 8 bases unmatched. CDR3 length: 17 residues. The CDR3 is CASSVGTGGVRNTEAFF. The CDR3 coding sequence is TGTGCCAGTAGTGTGGGGACAGGGGGCGTACGGAACACTGAAGCTTTCTTT.

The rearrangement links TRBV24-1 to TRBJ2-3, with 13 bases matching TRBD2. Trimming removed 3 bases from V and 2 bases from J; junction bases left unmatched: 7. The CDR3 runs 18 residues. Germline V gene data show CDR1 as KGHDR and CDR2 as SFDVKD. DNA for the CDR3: TGTGCCACCAGTGATGCGGGACTAGCGGGATCCATCACAGATACGCAGTATTTT. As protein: CATSDAGLAGSITDTQYF.

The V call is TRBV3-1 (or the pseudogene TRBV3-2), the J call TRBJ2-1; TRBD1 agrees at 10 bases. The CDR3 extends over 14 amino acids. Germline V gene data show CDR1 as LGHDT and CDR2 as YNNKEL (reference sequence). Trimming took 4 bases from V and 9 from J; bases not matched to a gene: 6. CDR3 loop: CASSLRQGAFEQFF. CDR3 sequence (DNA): TGTGCCAGCAGCCTACGACAGGGGGCTTTTGAGCAGTTCTTC.

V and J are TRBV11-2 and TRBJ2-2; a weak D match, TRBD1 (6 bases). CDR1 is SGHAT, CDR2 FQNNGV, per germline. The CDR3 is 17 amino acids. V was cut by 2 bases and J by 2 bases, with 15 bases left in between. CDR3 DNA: TGTGCCAGCAGCTTAAAGGGGGTACCGGTAAACACCGGGGAGCTGTTTTTT. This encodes CASSLKGVPVNTGELFF.

The CDR3 reads CASTVGPSSGNTIYF. In DNA form, the CDR3 reads TGTGCCTCCACCGTTGGGCCCAGCTCTGGAAACACCATATATTTT. The rearrangement links TRBV30 to TRBJ1-3; D ambiguous. Per the germline V gene, CDR1 is GTSNPN and CDR2 is SVGIG (reference sequence). The CDR3 runs to 15 residues. The V end lost 7 bases, the J end lost 0 bases, and 16 bases lay between the germline ends.

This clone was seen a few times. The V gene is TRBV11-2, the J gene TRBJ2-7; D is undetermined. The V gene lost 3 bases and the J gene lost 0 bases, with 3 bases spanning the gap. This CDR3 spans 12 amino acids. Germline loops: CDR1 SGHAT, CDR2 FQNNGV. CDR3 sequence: CASSFSSYEQYF. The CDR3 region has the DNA TGTGCCAGCAGCTTCAGCTCCTACGAGCAGTACTTC.

In nucleotides, the CDR3 is TGTGCCATCCGGACTAGCGGGAGTAATGAGCAGTTCTTC. This codes for CAIRTSGSNEQFF. This chain joins TRBV10-3 and TRBJ2-1; 13 bases agree with TRBD2. With 8 bases clipped from V and 7 bases from J, the junction kept 2 bases outside the gene matches. The CDR3 is made up of 13 amino acids. Germline assignment: CDR1 ENHRY and CDR2 SYGVKD.

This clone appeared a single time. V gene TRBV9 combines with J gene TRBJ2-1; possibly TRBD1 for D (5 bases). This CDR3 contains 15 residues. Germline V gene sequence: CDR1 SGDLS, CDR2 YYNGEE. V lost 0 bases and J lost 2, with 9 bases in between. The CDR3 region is CASSVAQGPYNEQFF. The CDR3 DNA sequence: TGTGCCAGCAGCGTAGCGCAGGGTCCCTACAATGAGCAGTTCTTC.

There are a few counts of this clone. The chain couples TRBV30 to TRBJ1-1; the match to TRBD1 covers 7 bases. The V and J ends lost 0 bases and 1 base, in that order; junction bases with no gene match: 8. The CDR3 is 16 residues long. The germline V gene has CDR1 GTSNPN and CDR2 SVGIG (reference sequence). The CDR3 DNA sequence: TGTGCCTGGAGTGTATCCAGGGGGACGAAGAACACTGAAGCTTTCTTT. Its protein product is CAWSVSRGTKNTEAFF.

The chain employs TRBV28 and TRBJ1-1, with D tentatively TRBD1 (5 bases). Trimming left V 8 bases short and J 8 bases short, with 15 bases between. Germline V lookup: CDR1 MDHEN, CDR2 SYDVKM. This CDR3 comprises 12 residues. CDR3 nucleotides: TGTGCCAGCTACCGGAGGGAGGGGGAAGCTTTCTTT. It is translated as CASYRREGEAFF.

CDR3 region: CASSYSRTVNSPLHF. CDR3 DNA sequence: TGTGCCAGCAGTTACTCCCGGACAGTCAATTCACCCCTCCACTTT. The chain is built from TRBV6-5 and TRBJ1-6; TRBD1 might be the D (6 bases). Trimming took 0 bases from V and 7 from J, leaving 10 bases between them. The CDR3 has 15 amino acids. Germline loops: CDR1 MNHEY, CDR2 SVGAGI.

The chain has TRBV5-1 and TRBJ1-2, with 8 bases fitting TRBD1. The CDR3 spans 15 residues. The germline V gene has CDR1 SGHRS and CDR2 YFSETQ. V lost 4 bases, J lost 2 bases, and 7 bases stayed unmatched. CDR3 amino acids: CASSPSGGKNYGYTF. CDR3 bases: TGCGCCAGCAGCCCTTCAGGGGGCAAAAACTATGGCTACACCTTC.